This TCR beta chain was recovered during a study of blood T cell repertoires in COVID-19. Turning to the study itself: Samples came from the United States, Italy and Spain, spanning acute and convalescent COVID-19.

Original processing methods: Amplifying reference gene primers gave estimates of nucleated cell counts. Generated by immunoSEQ multiplex PCR, the TCRdb table keeps only in-frame clones and is missing some. Clone size and the V and J calls come from that table; the DNA yielded D and trimming. The top ten clones hold roughly 2.6% of a sample with about 100,000 clones, 80% to 90% of them seen once. Those who participated ranged in age from roughly 18 to 90 years and resided in about 24 US areas. Participant-given clinical history determined each cohort assignment. V gave up 11 bases and J gave up 6 bases, with 14 bases separating them. The CDR3 covers 12 residues. CDR1 LNHDA and CDR2 SQIVND come from the germline V gene (reference sequence).

This rearrangement joins TRBV19 to TRBJ2-1; D remains ambiguous. The TCR comes from a woman between 50 and 59 years old who had recovered from COVID-19. Sequenced sample: PBMCs or T cells enriched from blood (not recorded which). CDR3 DNA sequence: TGTGCCTCAGGAAGGTGGCCCAATGAGCAGTTCTTC. This encodes CASGRWPNEQFF.